The rows below give T cell receptor beta chains drawn from one sample of a study of GPR56 and killer-like receptors on CD4 memory cells. Reanalyzing the reads, TCRdb keeps one entry per CDR3 protein, without DNA. The clone table shows approximately 2,800 distinct CDR3 sequences, with the ten largest holding 4.5% to 5.5%. What was sequenced was memory CD4+ T cells from blood. These TCRs come from a human donor in good health. The CDR3 runs from the conserved cysteine through the conserved F or W. Size tells how often a clone was seen (once, few, many) or the class of an expanded clone, and some rows leave it out.

j_gene: TRBJ2-2; v_gene: TRBV5-5; abundance: NA; CDR3aa: CASRDDLTSVAGELFF
j_gene: TRBJ2-7; v_gene: TRBV6-1; abundance: medium-sized; CDR3aa: CASSDSGTVRRQYF
j_gene: TRBJ1-1; v_gene: TRBV20-1; abundance: NA; CDR3aa: CSASTTALNTEAFF
j_gene: TRBJ1-2; v_gene: TRBV29-1; abundance: large; CDR3aa: CSVEIRSGGGYTF
j_gene: TRBJ2-7; v_gene: TRBV7-2; abundance: medium-sized; CDR3aa: CASSLSGSYEQYF
j_gene: TRBJ2-1; v_gene: TRBV6-1; abundance: NA; CDR3aa: CASRETSVSYNEQFF
j_gene: TRBJ1-1; v_gene: TRBV30; abundance: medium-sized; CDR3aa: CAWSGDGGEEAFF
j_gene: TRBJ2-1; v_gene: TRBV20-1; abundance: NA; CDR3aa: CSARDWTAHLSYNEQFF
j_gene: TRBJ2-5; v_gene: TRBV6-1; abundance: medium-sized; CDR3aa: CASSRERSETQYF
j_gene: TRBJ1-6; v_gene: TRBV19; abundance: large; CDR3aa: CASTPTGEDSPLHF
j_gene: TRBJ1-6; v_gene: TRBV6-6; abundance: medium-sized; CDR3aa: CASSYAGTGGSPLHF
j_gene: TRBJ1-5; v_gene: TRBV29-1; abundance: medium-sized; CDR3aa: CSVSGQDSNQPQHF
j_gene: TRBJ2-2; v_gene: TRBV7-3; abundance: medium-sized; CDR3aa: CASSPPGQGSGELFF
j_gene: TRBJ2-5; v_gene: TRBV11-1; abundance: NA; CDR3aa: CASRTGVSGAPQETQYF
j_gene: TRBJ1-4; v_gene: TRBV18; abundance: medium-sized; CDR3aa: CASSLGLNEKLFF
j_gene: TRBJ2-2; v_gene: TRBV4-1; abundance: NA; CDR3aa: CASSLAGGFSDTGELFF
j_gene: TRBJ2-7; v_gene: TRBV2; abundance: NA; CDR3aa: CASSGGGANVEQYF
j_gene: TRBJ2-1; v_gene: TRBV19; abundance: medium-sized; CDR3aa: CASNQAGLGRNEQFF
j_gene: TRBJ2-7; v_gene: TRBV9; abundance: NA; CDR3aa: CASSVGSQSSYEQYF
j_gene: TRBJ2-2; v_gene: TRBV20-1; abundance: NA; CDR3aa: CSASGSARGANTGELFF
j_gene: TRBJ1-2; v_gene: TRBV2; abundance: NA; CDR3aa: CASSSPDRGGYTF
j_gene: TRBJ1-2; v_gene: TRBV6-5; abundance: large; CDR3aa: CASRRNSGTYGYTF
j_gene: TRBJ2-7; v_gene: TRBV29-1; abundance: NA; CDR3aa: CSVGGHSYEQYF
j_gene: TRBJ2-3; v_gene: TRBV6-6; abundance: NA; CDR3aa: CASTPAGGRTDTQYF
j_gene: TRBJ1-5; v_gene: TRBV19; abundance: medium-sized; CDR3aa: CASSTGVSNQPQHF